This entry is about one T cell receptor (beta chain). Its antigen target is currently unknown. Base qualities were left out, and no much larger clone turns up one base away. V and J are truncated by 1 base and 2 bases respectively, leaving an intervening sequence of 12 bases. The germline V gene (reference sequence) supplies CDR1 DFQATT and CDR2 SNEGSKA. From its cysteine to its phenylalanine, the CDR3 spans 15 amino acids. Only CDR3 DNA remains: 45 bases, in frame from the first base. This entry comes from a study of identical twins (dated by TCRdb to the mid-2010s). Study-wide context: TCR alpha and beta repertoires from monozygotic twins, unrelated adults of various ages and cord blood were deep-sequenced to test whether fetal clonotypes persist. To rule out contamination, replicate twin experiments were performed at different times with different library preparation protocols. Findings and caveats that apply to the study as a whole: Out-of-frame TCR alpha sharing in monozygotic twins was systematically underestimated by recombination models, whereas sharing between unrelated individuals was in agreement with the recombination models. Compared with coincidental sharing between unrelated individuals, out-of-frame TCR alpha sequences shared between twins had an excess of sequences with low generation probability. Excess twin sharing in beta out-of-frame sequences was weaker because fewer shared sequences lowered the signal-to-noise ratio. Fewer insertions were carried by abundant cord blood beta clonotypes; a weaker similar trend was observed in young adult naive repertoires, while no such trend was observed in memory repertoires. Invariant T cells such as MAIT and iNKT could partly confound zero-insertion analyses, although diverse VJ usage argued against such confounding for most clonotypes. Because the same donors could not be followed over many years, the conclusions relied on cross-sectional statistical analysis.

Only healthy Caucasian donors were included. Three pairs of female monozygotic twins, all aged about 18 to 29 years, made up the twin cohort. CD4+ and CD8+ T cell populations were isolated with positive isolation kits from Invitrogen. Libraries came from 5' RACE. Instrument on record: Illumina HiSeq 2000. Template switching introduced a universal primer binding site; the final cDNA contained a unique molecular identifier, enabling accurate counting of TCR cDNA molecules. First-strand cDNA for TCR alpha and beta chains was synthesized from specific primers in the conserved constant-segment region. To control for contamination, every cDNA library carried two barcodes: a SMART-Mk sample barcode plus Illumina barcodes. TruSeq adapter sequences and Illumina sample barcodes were added in two successive PCR steps. The TCR alpha and beta cDNA libraries were sequenced on the Illumina HiSeq platform using custom primers. The published analysis was carried out like this. Raw reads were processed with MiGEC to extract unique molecular identifiers, and MiXCR was used to determine CDR3 positions. For each individual, recombination models were inferred using an EM algorithm with the repgenHMM and IGoR tools. The tcR package in R was used for shared clonotype analysis, with sharing normalized by the product of cloneset sizes. To study raw recombination free of thymic and clonal selection effects, out-of-frame nonproductive sequences were analyzed. TCRdb handled the public reads itself, with Q25 trimming in fastp and clone calling in MiXCR, and kept productive beta chains. Every distinct CDR3 protein forms one entry, paired with its most common genes and DNA. The V and J calls and clone size come from TCRdb's table, not from the authors' own analysis. A total of roughly 540,000 distinct CDR3 sequences appear in this sample, about 20% of them only once. The ten most abundant clones make up roughly 0.9% of the sample.

This sample was also put to use in a study of T cells expressing NK-cell markers. From the second report: Three sorted T-cell subsets (CD3+CD56+NKG2C+, CD3+CD56+NKG2C- and CD3+CD56-NKG2C+) from about 8 donors had their TCR beta-chain repertoires profiled. Among the eight sequenced donors, only one was HCMV-seronegative, while the other seven were HCMV-seropositive. To restrict sorting to alphabetaTCR-expressing T cells, an anti-gammadeltaTCR antibody was added in several experiments. In about 6 donors, the dominant CD3+CD56+NKG2C+ clonotypes were found to rank among the top 10 CD8+ clonotypes and to make up about 1.0-8% of CD8+ T cells. Those dominant clonotypes were again the most abundant among CD3+CD56-NKG2C+ cells in a handful of donors, at roughly 25-65%. It remained unclear whether the expanded NKG2C-expressing T cell clones were specific for HCMV antigens. The study sequenced eight donors, all healthy volunteers chosen at random: three men and five women. A commercial ELISA kit detecting HCMV-specific IgG in serum was used to determine HCMV serostatus. MIGEC was used to demultiplex reads and group reads by UMI, and MiTCR was used to assemble and quantify clonotypes. To exclude erroneous sequences, only TCR cDNA sequences supported by at least two reads were retained. Downstream repertoire analysis used the tcR package, and clonotypes were matched across fractions by CDR3 nucleotide sequence plus V segment. VDJmatch was used to annotate antigen specificity against VDJdb, with one amino acid substitution in CDR3 permitted.

The sample taken for sequencing was CD4+ T cells sorted from blood. This receptor chain uses TRBV20-1 and TRBJ1-5, and the D gene may be TRBD1, 5 bases matching. This TCR came from a woman aged 18 to 35 in good health. The CDR3 has the sequence CSARAGGGGNQPQHF. The DNA reads as follows: TGCAGTGCTAGAGCCGGGGGAGGGGGCAATCAGCCCCAGCATTTT.